This TCR beta chain was retrieved from a study of shared clonotypes between healthy human individuals. Per germline, CDR1 SGHAT and CDR2 FQNNGV. The CDR3 contains 11 residues. The germline V and J ends were trimmed by 1 base and 12 bases, with 9 bases remaining between them. Generated by immunoSEQ multiplex PCR, the TCRdb table keeps only in-frame clones and is missing some. The sample holds 2 million to 2.5 million clones; over 90% are singletons and the top ten take around 0.4%. The V gene is TRBV11-2, the J gene TRBJ2-5; D is undetermined. Sequenced material: naive CD4+ T cells from PBMCs. Subset described: CD45RA+ positively selected. The TCR comes from a man between 18 and 29 years old in good health. Some clones in this sample may be carry-over from other donors' samples. The CDR3 DNA reads as TGTGCCAGCAGCTTAGTTGGAGATGAGTACTTC. It specifies CASSLVGDEYF.